These 22 T cell receptor beta chains were sequenced from one sample in a study of T cells in Graves' hyperthyroidism and ophthalmopathy. Template material for amplifying TCR beta CDR3 regions consisted of RNA transcripts. First-round RT-PCR of the TCR CDR3 relied on the HTBI primer set. Via MiXCR, TCRdb re-called the multiplex PCR reads, giving one row per CDR3 protein. The profile shows about 580,000 distinct CDR3 sequences, around 14% of them singletons. The specimen sequenced was blood. The receptors derive from a woman aged 25 to 39 with Graves' hyperthyroidism that later progressed to Graves' ophthalmopathy.

This clonotype has a count of ten or more. The chain joins TRBV7-2 to TRBJ1-5; a possible D gene is TRBD1 (5 bases). CDR1 and CDR2 from the germline V gene are SGHTA and FQGNSA. V lost 1 base and J 3 bases, leaving 16 bases between the germline ends. This CDR3 has 17 residues. As DNA, the CDR3 is TGTGCCAGCAGCTTAGATTGGGCTGGGGGATACAATCAGCCCCAGCATTTT. Translation: CASSLDWAGGYNQPQHF.

This sequence joins TRBV5-5 and TRBJ1-2, with D perhaps matching TRBD1 (5 bases). The CDR3 is made up of 13 amino acids. V was pared by 5 bases and J by 8 bases, with 16 bases between. In germline, CDR1 is SGHKS, CDR2 YYEKEE (reference sequence). CDR3 loop: CASSRVGPWGYTF. CDR3 nucleotides: TGTGCCAGCAGTCGGGTGGGGCCATGGGGCTACACCTTC.

This clonotype was recorded many times. The V call is TRBV6-1, the J call TRBJ2-7, with D possibly TRBD1 on 6 matching bases. Germline CDR1 MNHNS, CDR2 SASEGT. The ends were cut back, 8 bases at V and 0 bases at J, with 11 bases in the middle. The CDR3 runs to 13 residues. The CDR3 sequence: CASSTGSSYEQYF. CDR3 nucleotide sequence: TGTGCCAGCTCTACAGGGAGCTCCTACGAGCAGTACTTC.

At least ten counts were recorded for this clonotype. CDR3 DNA: TGTGCCAGTAGTATGAACAGGGCGGATCAGCCCCAGCATTTT. It codes for CASSMNRADQPQHF. The J gene is TRBJ1-5, the V gene TRBV19; tentative D call: TRBD1 (6 bases). The CDR3 has 14 amino acids. Germline values: CDR1 LNHDA, CDR2 SQIVND (reference sequence). V shed 3 bases and J shed 5 bases, with 11 bases lying between them.

This clonotype has ten or more counts. The chain employs TRBV6-1 and TRBJ1-2; D ambiguous. The CDR3 totals 15 residues. The germline gives CDR1 MNHNS, CDR2 SASEGT. Deletions cut 5 bases from V and 4 bases from J, with 17 bases between. The DNA of the CDR3 is TGTGCCAGCAGTTCCCCTAGTCGACGGTCCTATGGCTACACCTTC. Translating gives CASSSPSRRSYGYTF.

On this clonotype itself: This may stem from a read error, because a much larger clone lies one nucleotide away. V usage is TRBV10-3 and J usage is TRBJ1-2, with TRBD1 matching 7 bases. The germline gives CDR1 ENHRY, CDR2 SYGVKD. J was trimmed by 3 bases and V by 8 bases; bases with no gene match: 9. The CDR3 is 14 amino acids. The DNA of the CDR3 is TGTGCCATCCGGGAAAGGGGGCGAGACTATGGCTACACCTTC. It yields the protein CAIRERGRDYGYTF.

The chain uses TRBV4-2 and TRBJ2-3; D perhaps matches TRBD2 (6 bases). V was shortened by 3 bases and J by 0 bases, with 13 bases between the two germline ends. The germline gives CDR1 LGHNA, CDR2 YNFKEQ. The CDR3 contains 16 residues. CDR3 region: CASSHAIAASTDTQYF. The CDR3 DNA is TGTGCCAGCAGCCACGCTATAGCGGCTAGCACAGATACGCAGTATTTT.

This clonotype occurred many times. The chain uses TRBV11-2 and TRBJ2-5, with a possible D match to TRBD2 (6 bases). CDR3 length: 15 residues. The germline V gene has CDR1 SGHAT and CDR2 FQNNGV. Trimming stripped 2 bases from V and 4 bases from J, with 14 bases between. CDR3 coding DNA: TGTGCCAGCAGCTTACTTGGGGGGTCCGGAGAGACCCAGTACTTC. Residues: CASSLLGGSGETQYF.

This clonotype was observed at least ten times. V and J are TRBV2 and TRBJ2-2; 8 bases fit TRBD2. CDR3 length: 16 residues. Germline V gene data show CDR1 as SNHLY and CDR2 as FYNNEI. Unmatched junction bases numbered 5, after V lost 3 bases and J lost 2 bases. CDR3: CASSDLGLVNTGELFF. In nucleotides, the CDR3 is TGTGCCAGCAGTGATCTGGGACTAGTAAACACCGGGGAGCTGTTTTTT.

This chain uses TRBV19 with TRBJ2-1, with D unresolved. CDR3 length: 16 amino acids. The germline V gene has CDR1 LNHDA and CDR2 SQIVND (reference sequence). V gave up 0 bases and J gave up 2 bases, with 11 bases separating them. The CDR3 loop is CASSIDMGLAYNEQFF. The CDR3 DNA sequence: TGTGCCAGTAGTATAGATATGGGTCTAGCCTACAATGAGCAGTTCTTC.

This clonotype was recorded many times. The V and J genes are TRBV5-5 and TRBJ2-7, with D possibly matching TRBD2 (5 bases). V was cut by 4 bases and J by 2 bases, with 16 bases left in between. This CDR3 is 15 amino acids long. In germline, CDR1 is SGHKS, CDR2 YYEKEE (reference sequence). The DNA for the CDR3 is TGTGCCAGCAGCGTGGACCCCCTCGGGACCTACGAGCAGTACTTC. Residues: CASSVDPLGTYEQYF. The full variable domain, its missing parts supplied by reference TRBV5-5 and TRBJ2-7, is DAGVTQSPTHLIKTRGQQVTLRCSPISGHKSVSWYQQVLGQGPQFIFQYYEKEERGRGNFPDRFSARQFPNYSSELNVNALLLGDSALYLCASSVDPLGTYEQYFGPGTRLTVT.

This clonotype has a single count. Compared with germline, one end of the junction differs, possibly owing to a read error. The gene calls are TRBV30 and TRBJ1-1, with 7 bases that match TRBD1. The CDR3 has 10 amino acids. Germline V lookup: CDR1 GTSNPN, CDR2 SVGIG (reference sequence). The CDR3 DNA sequence: TGTCCCTGGGGACAGACTGCGGCTTTCTTT. Its protein is CPWGQTAAFF.

This clonotype showed up just a few times. The J gene is TRBJ1-4, the V gene TRBV5-1, with 8 bases fitting TRBD1. The CDR3 loop spans 15 amino acids. The V segment lost 3 bases and the J segment 5 bases; nucleotides outside the gene matches: 6. CDR1 SGHRS and CDR2 YFSETQ come from the germline V gene. The CDR3 reads CASSSATGENEKLFF. DNA of the CDR3: TGCGCCAGCAGCTCGGCGACAGGGGAAAATGAAAAACTGTTTTTT.

A few counts support this clonotype. The J gene is TRBJ2-3, the V gene TRBV4-3; no firm D call. The CDR3 consists of 14 residues. V dropped 1 base and J dropped 6 bases, with 11 bases sitting between them. CDR1 and CDR2 (germline): LGHNA, YSLEER. CDR3 region: CASSQAWVVDTQYF. DNA of the CDR3: TGCGCCAGCAGCCAAGCGTGGGTGGTGGATACGCAGTATTTT.

This clonotype occurred many times. V usage is TRBV29-1 and J usage is TRBJ2-5, with 7 bases fitting TRBD2. CDR1 and CDR2 (germline): SQVTM, ANQGSEA. V lost 6 bases and J lost 2; bases outside the gene matches: 3. The CDR3 runs to 12 residues. The chain's CDR3 is CSVQAGQETQYF. The CDR3 nucleotides read TGCAGCGTACAAGCGGGGCAAGAGACCCAGTACTTC.

At least ten counts were recorded for this clonotype. The J gene is TRBJ1-4, the V gene TRBV18; the match to TRBD1 covers 7 bases. CDR3 length equals 15 residues. With V trimmed by 3 bases and J by 8 bases, 9 bases remained unmatched. The V gene's germline CDR1 is KGHSH and CDR2 LQKENI. The CDR3 DNA reads as TGTGCCAGCTCACCGTTCCCCGGGACAGAAGAAAAACTGTTTTTT. This sequence encodes CASSPFPGTEEKLFF. The complete variable domain, with remaining parts taken from reference TRBV18 and TRBJ1-4, reads NAGVMQNPRHLVRRRGQEARLRCSPMKGHSHVYWYRQLPEEGLKFMVYLQKENIIDESGMPKERFSAEFPKEGPSILRIQQVVRGDSAAYFCASSPFPGTEEKLFFGSGTQLSVL.

J is TRBJ2-7 and V is TRBV10-3, with D perhaps TRBD2 (7 bases). The V end lost 7 bases, the J end lost 6 bases, and 19 bases lay between the germline ends. Germline V CDR1 and CDR2: ENHRY, SYGVKD. CDR3 length: 14 amino acids. The CDR3 region is CAINKPGGRTEQYF. The CDR3 DNA is TGTGCCATCAATAAGCCCGGGGGGCGGACCGAGCAGTACTTC.

The chain has TRBV5-4 and TRBJ2-5, with 10 bases identical to TRBD2. V lost 4 bases to trimming and J lost 0 bases; unmatched junction nucleotides: 6. The CDR3 extends over 16 amino acids. CDR1 is SGHNT and CDR2 is YYREEE in the germline V gene (reference sequence). The CDR3 reads CASSPRTSGYQETQYF. CDR3 in DNA: TGTGCCAGCAGCCCGCGGACTAGCGGCTACCAAGAGACCCAGTACTTC.

The table lists this clonotype with many counts. The rearrangement uses TRBV24-1 and TRBJ2-3, with D unresolved. Trimming removed 9 bases at V and 6 bases at J, with 12 bases between. The CDR3 length is 12 residues. The germline V gene has CDR1 KGHDR and CDR2 SFDVKD. The CDR3: CATGALEDTQYF. CDR3 in DNA: TGTGCCACCGGCGCACTTGAGGATACGCAGTATTTT.

J is TRBJ2-3 and V is TRBV9, with 10 bases matching TRBD2. CDR1 and CDR2 (germline): SGDLS, YYNGEE. The CDR3 runs to 16 residues. V dropped 6 bases and J dropped 1; count of bases not matched to a gene: 8. CDR3 amino acids: CASKAGLAERTDTQYF. CDR3 nucleotides: TGTGCCAGCAAGGCAGGACTAGCGGAGCGCACAGATACGCAGTATTTT.

This clonotype was detected a few times. This chain connects TRBV3-1 to TRBJ1-5, with D possibly matching TRBD1 (5 bases). Germline-derived CDR1 and CDR2 are LGHDT and YNNKEL (reference sequence). The CDR3 loop spans 16 amino acids. The V end was cut by 1 base, the J end by 2 bases, with 12 bases between. This CDR3 reads CASSQAGGGGNQPQHF. The DNA of the CDR3 is TGTGCCAGCAGCCAAGCGGGGGGAGGCGGCAATCAGCCCCAGCATTTT.

Regarding this clonotype: A much larger clone differs by one base, so this may be a read error. This sequence joins TRBV7-9 and TRBJ1-5; D is undetermined. CDR1 SEHNR and CDR2 FQNEAQ come from the germline V gene (reference sequence). This CDR3 comprises 17 residues. The CDR3 spells CAISLESGGLSNQPQHF. In nucleotides, the CDR3 is TGTGCCATCAGCTTAGAATCGGGAGGGCTTAGCAATCAGCCCCAGCATTTT.